The 8 T cell receptor beta chains reported below all come from one sample, sequenced in a study of T-cell reconstitution after alpha-beta-depleted transplantation in children. Preparing the TCRbeta library involved the use of unique molecular identifiers. TCRdb called the PCR reads again in MiXCR, with one record for every CDR3 protein. The sample has approximately 230,000 distinct CDR3 sequences, 25% seen once; the top ten hold about 2.5%. The starting material was PBMCs, obtained before TCRalphabeta/CD19-depleted stem cell transplant. The source of these receptors is a girl between 2 and 10 years old with Fanconi anemia, due to receive a stem cell transplant.

The chain couples TRBV27 to TRBJ2-7; TRBD1 matches 8 bases. Germline V CDR1 and CDR2: MNHEY, SMNVEV (reference sequence). The CDR3 is made up of 15 amino acids. The junction had 10 bases not matched to a gene; V was cut back by 5 bases and J by 4 bases. Written as DNA, the CDR3 is TGTGCCAGCAGTGGAACAGGGGGGAGCGTGTACGAGCAGTACTTC. This translates into CASSGTGGSVYEQYF.

V is TRBV20-1 and J is TRBJ2-1; 11 nucleotides agree with TRBD2. Germline loops: CDR1 DFQATT, CDR2 SNEGSKA (reference sequence). The CDR3 extends over 15 amino acids. V lost 5 bases, J lost 4 bases, and 7 bases stayed unmatched. The CDR3 region is CSARPSGRSYNEQFF. CDR3 DNA: TGCAGTGCTCGTCCTAGCGGGAGGTCGTACAATGAGCAGTTCTTC.

The rearrangement uses TRBV12-3 or TRBV12-4 and TRBJ2-7; D unresolved. The CDR3 has 12 amino acids. Deletions cut 5 bases from V and 7 bases from J, with 12 bases between. The CDR3 spells CASSPHAGEQYF. The CDR3, as DNA: TGTGCCAGCAGTCCACACGCTGGAGAGCAGTACTTC.

This clonotype was found many times. The rearrangement links TRBV5-1 to TRBJ2-7, with D possibly matching TRBD1 (6 bases). V dropped 4 bases and J dropped 0 bases, with 8 bases sitting between them. This CDR3 is 13 amino acids long. Germline V gene sequence: CDR1 SGHRS, CDR2 YFSETQ. The CDR3 reads CASSVRGSYEQYF. The CDR3 DNA reads TGCGCCAGCAGCGTCAGGGGCTCCTACGAGCAGTACTTC.

For this clonotype: A read error may account for a junction end that differs from germline. The chain joins TRBV28 to TRBJ2-7, with TRBD2 identical over 11 bases. CDR1 MDHEN and CDR2 SYDVKM come from the germline V gene. CDR3 length: 17 amino acids. The CDR3 DNA sequence: TGTGCCTGCAGCCATCCTTCGGGACTAGCGGACTCCTACGGGCAGTACTTC. This translates into CACSHPSGLADSYGQYF.

This chain connects TRBV14 to TRBJ2-7; no firm D call. The CDR3 totals 14 residues. The V and J ends lost 1 base and 0 bases respectively, with 7 bases between them. Germline V gene sequence: CDR1 SGHDN, CDR2 FVKESK. CDR3 coding DNA: TGTGCCAGCAGCCAAGGTATTAGCTCCTACGAGCAGTACTTC. Its protein is CASSQGISSYEQYF.

Remarks on this clonotype: This sequence may be a read error, since a much larger clone differs from it by one base. J is TRBJ2-7 and V is TRBV20-1; no clear D. The germline gives CDR1 DFQATT, CDR2 SNEGSKA (reference sequence). V gave up 2 bases and J gave up 4 bases, with 3 bases separating them. This CDR3 spans 10 amino acids. The CDR3 nucleotides are TGCAGTGCTAGAAAGTACGAGCAGTACTTC. This codes for CSARKYEQYF.

Note on this clonotype: A much larger clone differs from this one at a single base, so this may be a read error. The chain joins TRBV10-3 to TRBJ2-3; D is unresolved. The CDR3 extends over 11 amino acids. Germline loops: CDR1 ENHRY, CDR2 SYGVKD. With 2 bases removed from V and 6 bases from J, the gap between germline ends came to 3 bases. The CDR3 sequence: CAISEMDTQYF. As DNA, the CDR3 is TGTGCCATCAGTGAGATGGATACGCAGTATTTT.